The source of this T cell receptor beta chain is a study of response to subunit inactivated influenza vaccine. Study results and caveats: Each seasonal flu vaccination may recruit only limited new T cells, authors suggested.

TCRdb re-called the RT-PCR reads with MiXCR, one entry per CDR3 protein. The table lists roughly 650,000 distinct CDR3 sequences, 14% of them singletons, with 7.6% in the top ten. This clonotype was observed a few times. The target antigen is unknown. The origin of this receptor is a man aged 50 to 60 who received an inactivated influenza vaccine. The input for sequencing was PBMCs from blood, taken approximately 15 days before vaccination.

The CDR3 reads CSASFNRGPVETQYF. Here the CDR3 DNA reads TGCAGTGCTAGTTTTAACAGGGGGCCTGTGGAGACCCAGTACTTC. This chain links TRBV20-1 with TRBJ2-5, with 9 bases aligning to TRBD1. CDR1 is DFQATT and CDR2 is SNEGSKA in the germline V gene (reference sequence). The junction had 10 bases not matched to a gene; V was cut back by 3 bases and J by 5 bases. This CDR3 has 15 residues.